This entry concerns a single TCR beta chain. The CDR3 runs to 14 residues. V was trimmed by 4 bases and J by 4 bases, leaving 11 bases between them. This sample is part of a study of preoperative IRX-2 immunotherapy in early breast cancer. Sequenced by immunoSEQ multiplex PCR; TCRdb stores in-frame clones only, minus some. The data contain tens of thousands of clones, under 90% of them seen just once; the ten biggest clones take up around 1.6%. Treatment specified: preoperative locoregional IRX-2 cytokine immunotherapy. Patients received preoperative, locoregional IRX-2 cytokine immunotherapy in a phase Ib study.

The material sequenced was tumor tissue, taken after IRX-2 immunotherapy. The TCR sequence derives from a human donor with breast cancer. The gene calls are TRBV7-1 and TRBJ1-3; D possibly corresponds to TRBD1 (5 bases). TRBV7-1 counts as an open reading frame of uncertain function. The CDR3 sequence: CASSLGRSGNTIYF. In nucleotides, the CDR3 is TGTGCCAGCAGCTTGGGGCGATCCGGAAACACCATATATTTT.